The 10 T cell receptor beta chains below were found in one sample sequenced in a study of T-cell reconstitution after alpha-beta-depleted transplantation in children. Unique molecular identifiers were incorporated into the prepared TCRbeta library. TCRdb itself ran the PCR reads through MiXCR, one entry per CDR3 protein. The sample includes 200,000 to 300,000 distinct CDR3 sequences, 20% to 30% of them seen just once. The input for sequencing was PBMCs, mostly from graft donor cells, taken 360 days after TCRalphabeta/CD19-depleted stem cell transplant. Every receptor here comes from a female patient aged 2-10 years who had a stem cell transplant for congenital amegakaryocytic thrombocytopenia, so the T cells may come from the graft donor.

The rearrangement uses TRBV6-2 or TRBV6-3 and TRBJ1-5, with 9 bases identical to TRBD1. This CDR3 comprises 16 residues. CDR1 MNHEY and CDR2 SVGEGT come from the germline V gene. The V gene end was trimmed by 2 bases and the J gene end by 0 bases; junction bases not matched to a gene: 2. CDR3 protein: CASSYGTGYSNQPQHF. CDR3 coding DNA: TGTGCCAGCAGTTACGGGACAGGGTATAGCAATCAGCCCCAGCATTTT.

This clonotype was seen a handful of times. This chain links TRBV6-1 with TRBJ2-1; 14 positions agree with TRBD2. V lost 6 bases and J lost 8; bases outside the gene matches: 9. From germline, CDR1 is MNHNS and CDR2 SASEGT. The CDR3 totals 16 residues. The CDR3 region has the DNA TGTGCCAGCAGACCACAGACTAGCGGGAGGGGTCATGAGCAGTTCTTC. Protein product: CASRPQTSGRGHEQFF.

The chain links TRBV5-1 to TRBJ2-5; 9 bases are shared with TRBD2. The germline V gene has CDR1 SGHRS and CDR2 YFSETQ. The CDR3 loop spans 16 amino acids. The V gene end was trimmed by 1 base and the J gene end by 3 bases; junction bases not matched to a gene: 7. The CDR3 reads CASSLSGGGGEETQYF. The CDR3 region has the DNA TGCGCCAGCAGCTTGTCAGGCGGGGGGGGCGAAGAGACCCAGTACTTC.

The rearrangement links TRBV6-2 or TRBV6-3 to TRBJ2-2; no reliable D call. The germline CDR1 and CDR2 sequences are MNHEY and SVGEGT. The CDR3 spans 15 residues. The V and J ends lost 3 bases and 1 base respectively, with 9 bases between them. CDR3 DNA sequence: TGTGCCAGCAGTTATCCCGACAAGAACACCGGGGAGCTGTTTTTT. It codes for CASSYPDKNTGELFF.

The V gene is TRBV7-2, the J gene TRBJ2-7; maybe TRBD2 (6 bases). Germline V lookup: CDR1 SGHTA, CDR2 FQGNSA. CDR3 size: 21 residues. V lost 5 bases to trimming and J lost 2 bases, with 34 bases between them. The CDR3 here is CASSRFPFGERWGVGTYEQYF. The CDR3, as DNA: TGTGCCAGCAGCCGCTTTCCGTTTGGGGAACGCTGGGGGGTAGGAACCTACGAGCAGTACTTC.

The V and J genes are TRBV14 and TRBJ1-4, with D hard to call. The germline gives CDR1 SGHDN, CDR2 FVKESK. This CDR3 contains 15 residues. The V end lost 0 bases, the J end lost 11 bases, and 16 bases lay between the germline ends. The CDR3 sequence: CASSQDLAPVGKLFF. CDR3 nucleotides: TGTGCCAGCAGCCAAGATTTGGCACCCGTAGGGAAACTGTTTTTT.

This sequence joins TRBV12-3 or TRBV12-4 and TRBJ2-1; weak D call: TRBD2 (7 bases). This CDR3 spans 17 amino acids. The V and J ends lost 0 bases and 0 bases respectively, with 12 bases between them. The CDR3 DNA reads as TGTGCCAGCAGTTTAGCAGGGGGGGCACGCTCCTACAATGAGCAGTTCTTC. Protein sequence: CASSLAGGARSYNEQFF.

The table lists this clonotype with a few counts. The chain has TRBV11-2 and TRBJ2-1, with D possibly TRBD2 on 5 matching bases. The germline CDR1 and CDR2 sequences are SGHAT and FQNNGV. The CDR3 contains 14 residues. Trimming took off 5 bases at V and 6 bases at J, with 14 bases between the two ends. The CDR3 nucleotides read TGTGCCAGCAGCCCCCGAGGGCGTAGCAATGAGCAGTTCTTC. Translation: CASSPRGRSNEQFF.

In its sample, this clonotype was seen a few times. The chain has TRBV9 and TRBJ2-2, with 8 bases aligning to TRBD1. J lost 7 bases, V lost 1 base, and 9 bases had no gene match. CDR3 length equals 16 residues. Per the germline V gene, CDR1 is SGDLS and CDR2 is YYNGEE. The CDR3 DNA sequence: TGTGCCAGCAGCGTAAGGGCCAGGGGGCGTTTCGGGGAGCTGTTTTTT. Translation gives CASSVRARGRFGELFF.

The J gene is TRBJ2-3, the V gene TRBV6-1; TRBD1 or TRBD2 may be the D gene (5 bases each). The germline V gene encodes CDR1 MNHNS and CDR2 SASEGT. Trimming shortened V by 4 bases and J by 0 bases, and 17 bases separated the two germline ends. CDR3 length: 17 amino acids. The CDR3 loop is CASSARDDSLSTDTQYF. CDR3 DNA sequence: TGTGCCAGCAGTGCCCGGGACGACTCCCTTAGCACAGATACGCAGTATTTT.